The rows below give T cell receptor beta chains drawn from one sample of a study of vaccination and CD4 T cells after COVID-19. TCRdb called the PCR reads again in MiXCR, with one record for every CDR3 protein. The repertoire includes about 19,000 distinct CDR3 sequences, approximately 50% of them detected once, and approximately 7.5% sits in the top ten. Their antigens remain unidentified. Material for sequencing was CD4+ T cells from blood, cultured in vitro. These receptors all come from a human donor who had recovered from COVID-19. CDR3s include the opening cysteine and the closing phenylalanine or tryptophan. A D gene is named only where the DNA matches it firmly. Some rows have no size entry. The others give once, few or many, or a class for an expanded clone.

CDR3 DNA | CDR3 protein | J gene | D gene | CDR3 length | clone size | V gene
TGTGCCAGCAGTGAAGTGGACGTTGGGTATGGCTACACCTTC | CASSEVDVGYGYTF | TRBJ1-2 | - | 14 | - | TRBV2
TGTGCCAGTGGTGAGCCCCCAGCTAACTATGGCTACACCTTC | CASGEPPANYGYTF | TRBJ1-2 | - | 14 | few | TRBV19
TGTGCCAGCAGCTTAGGGTCCAAGAACACTGAAGCTTTCTTT | CASSLGSKNTEAFF | TRBJ1-1 | - | 14 | - | TRBV7-9
TGTGCCAGCAGCTTTTCAAGACTAGCGGAAACCTACGAGCAGTACTTC | CASSFSRLAETYEQYF | TRBJ2-7 | TRBD2 | 16 | - | TRBV7-9
TGTGCCAGCAGCTTGGGTGGGAACACAGATACGCAGTATTTT | CASSLGGNTDTQYF | TRBJ2-3 | - | 14 | once | TRBV7-2
TGTGCCAGCAGTTACTCCCGGGGGGGGCAGTACTTC | CASSYSRGGQYF | TRBJ2-7 | TRBD2 | 12 | few | TRBV6-5
TGCAGTGCTAGAGATCCAAGCGGGAGCAATCAGCAGTACTTC | CSARDPSGSNQQYF | TRBJ2-7 | TRBD2 | 14 | - | TRBV20-1
TGTGCCAGCAGCTTAGACGTAAATGAGCAGTTCTTC | CASSLDVNEQFF | TRBJ2-1 | - | 12 | - | TRBV7-9
TGCAGTGGAAGGGGGGCGGCGGGCACAGATACGCAGTATTTT | CSGRGAAGTDTQYF | TRBJ2-3 | - | 14 | - | TRBV20-1
TGTGCCAGCAGTTACCGGACAGGGGAAAGCACAGATACGCAGTATTTT | CASSYRTGESTDTQYF | TRBJ2-3 | TRBD1 | 16 | - | TRBV6-5
TGTGCCAGTAGTAGACGGACAGGGCAGGAAAAACTGTTTTTT | CASSRRTGQEKLFF | TRBJ1-4 | TRBD1 | 14 | - | TRBV19
TGTGCCAGCAGCTTAGTCCAGGGAGAGACCCAGTACTTC | CASSLVQGETQYF | TRBJ2-5 | - | 13 | - | TRBV7-2
TGTGCCAGCAGCTTCACGGGGGTTATGAACACTGAAGCTTTCTTT | CASSFTGVMNTEAFF | TRBJ1-1 | - | 15 | - | TRBV11-3
TGTGCCAGCAGCTTGGCAGGTACTGAAGCTTTCTTT | CASSLAGTEAFF | TRBJ1-1 | - | 12 | - | TRBV7-2